This TCR beta chain stems from a study of radiation and T cells in renal cell carcinoma. CDR3 length: 17 amino acids. Germline CDR1 MGHDK, CDR2 SYGVNS. V was shortened by 1 base and J by 4 bases, with 17 bases between the two germline ends. Described time point: blood 4 weeks post-SBRT, at nephrectomy. Indicated treatment: 15 Gy SBRT to primary tumor, nephrectomy 4 weeks later. Generated by immunoSEQ multiplex PCR, the TCRdb table keeps only in-frame clones and is missing some. The sample includes 150,000 to 200,000 clones, around 89% of them seen just once. The starting material was blood, obtained from a patient whose treatment included radiotherapy and nephrectomy. The clonotype comes from a woman aged 45-60 years with renal cell carcinoma. The V and J genes are TRBV25-1 and TRBJ1-3; D may be TRBD1 (6 bases). The CDR3 spells CASSESSTGRRGNTIYF. The CDR3 DNA reads TGTGCCAGCAGTGAATCCTCAACAGGGAGACGGGGAAACACCATATATTTT.